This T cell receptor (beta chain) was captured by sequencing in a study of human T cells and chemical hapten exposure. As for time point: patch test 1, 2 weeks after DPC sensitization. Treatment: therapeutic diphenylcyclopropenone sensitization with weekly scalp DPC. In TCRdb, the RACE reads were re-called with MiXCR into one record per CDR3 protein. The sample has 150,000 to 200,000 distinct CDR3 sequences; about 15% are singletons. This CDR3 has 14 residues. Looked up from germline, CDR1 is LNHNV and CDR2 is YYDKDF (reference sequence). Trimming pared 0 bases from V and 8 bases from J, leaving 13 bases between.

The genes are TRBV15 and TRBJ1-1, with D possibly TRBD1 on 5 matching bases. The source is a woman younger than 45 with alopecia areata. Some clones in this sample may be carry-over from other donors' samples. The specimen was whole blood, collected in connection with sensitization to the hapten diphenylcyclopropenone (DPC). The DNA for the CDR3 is TGTGCCACCAGCAGAGATCGGGGGACCGGAGAAGCTTTCTTT. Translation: CATSRDRGTGEAFF.